The clone carrying this T cell receptor (beta chain) was observed a handful of times. Its antigen is still unknown. This sample is part of a study of cytomegalovirus exposure and HLA in healthy donors. Study-level findings and limits: Reported results showed that the classifier diagnosed cytomegalovirus status with high specificity and sensitivity. HLA allele associations emerged for some 16,000 TCR beta sequences in a later analysis, at 0.05 false discovery rate. As immune exposure information, only CMV serostatus was available. Earlier analysis looked at TCR beta V segments, and most were productive about 90% or about 30% of the time.

The germline CDR1 and CDR2 sequences are MNHNY and SVGAGI (reference sequence). The CDR3 spans 15 residues. J gave up 3 bases and V 4 bases, and 7 bases lay outside the gene matches. The PCR used 60 Vbeta and 13 Jbeta primers. The repertoire was sequenced with immunoSEQ multiplex PCR; TCRdb's copy has only in-frame clones and lacks some. The sample has fewer than 150,000 clones, 60% to 85% seen once. The source material was PBMCs. The clonotype comes from a man aged 35 to 55 in good health and CMV-seropositive. The gene calls are TRBV6-6 and TRBJ2-5; TRBD1 matches 8 bases. The DNA of the CDR3 is TGTGCCAGCAGTTCTTCCAGGGGGCGCGAAGAGACCCAGTACTTC. Its translation: CASSSSRGREETQYF.